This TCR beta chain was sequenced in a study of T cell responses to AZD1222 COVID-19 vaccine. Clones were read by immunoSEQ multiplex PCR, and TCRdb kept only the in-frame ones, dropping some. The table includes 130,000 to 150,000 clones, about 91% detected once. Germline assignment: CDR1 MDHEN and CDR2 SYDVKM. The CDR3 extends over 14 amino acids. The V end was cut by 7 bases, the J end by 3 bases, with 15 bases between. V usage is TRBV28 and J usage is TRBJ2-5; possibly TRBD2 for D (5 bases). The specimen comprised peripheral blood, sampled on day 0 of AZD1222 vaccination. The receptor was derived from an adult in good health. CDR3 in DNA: TGTGCCAGCAAAGGGTACGGGAAAGAAGAGACCCAGTACTTC. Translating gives CASKGYGKEETQYF.